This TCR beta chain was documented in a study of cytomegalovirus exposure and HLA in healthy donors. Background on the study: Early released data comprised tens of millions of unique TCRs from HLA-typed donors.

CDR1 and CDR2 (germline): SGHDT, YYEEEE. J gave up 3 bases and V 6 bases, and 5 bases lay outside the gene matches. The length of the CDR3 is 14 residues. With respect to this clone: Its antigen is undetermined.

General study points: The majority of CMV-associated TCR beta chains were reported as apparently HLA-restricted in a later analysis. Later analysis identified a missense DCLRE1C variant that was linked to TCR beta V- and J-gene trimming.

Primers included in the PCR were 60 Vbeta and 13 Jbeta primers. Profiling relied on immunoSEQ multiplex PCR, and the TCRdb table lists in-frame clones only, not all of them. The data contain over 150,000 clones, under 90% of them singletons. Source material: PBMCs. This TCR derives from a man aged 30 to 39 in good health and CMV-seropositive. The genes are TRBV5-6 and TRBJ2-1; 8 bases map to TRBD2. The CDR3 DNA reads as TGTGCCAGCACCCAAGCGGGGGTCTACAATGAGCAGTTCTTC. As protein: CASTQAGVYNEQFF. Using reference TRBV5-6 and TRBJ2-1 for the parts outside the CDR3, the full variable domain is DAGVTQSPTHLIKTRGQQVTLRCSPKSGHDTVSWYQQALGQGPQFIFQYYEEEERQRGNFPDRFSGHQFPNYSSELNVNALLLGDSALYLCASTQAGVYNEQFFGPGTRLTVL.